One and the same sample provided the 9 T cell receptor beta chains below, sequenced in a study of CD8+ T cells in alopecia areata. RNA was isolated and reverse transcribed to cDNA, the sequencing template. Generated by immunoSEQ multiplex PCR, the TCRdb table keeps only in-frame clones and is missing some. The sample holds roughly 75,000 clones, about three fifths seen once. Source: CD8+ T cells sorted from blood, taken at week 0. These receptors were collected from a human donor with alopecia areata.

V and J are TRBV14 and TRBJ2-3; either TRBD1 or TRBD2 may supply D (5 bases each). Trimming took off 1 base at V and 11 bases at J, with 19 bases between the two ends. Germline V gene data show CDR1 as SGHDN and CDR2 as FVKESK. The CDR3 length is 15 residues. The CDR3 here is CASSQAPEGFLGQYF. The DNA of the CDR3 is TGTGCCAGCAGCCAAGCTCCAGAGGGGTTTTTGGGGCAGTATTTT.

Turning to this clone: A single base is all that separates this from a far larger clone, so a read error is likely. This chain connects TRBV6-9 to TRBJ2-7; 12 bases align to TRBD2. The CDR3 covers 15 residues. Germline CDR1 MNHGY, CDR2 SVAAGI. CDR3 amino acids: CTSSYSTSGSYEQYF. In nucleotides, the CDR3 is TGTACCAGCAGTTACTCGACTAGCGGGAGTTACGAGCAGTACTTC.

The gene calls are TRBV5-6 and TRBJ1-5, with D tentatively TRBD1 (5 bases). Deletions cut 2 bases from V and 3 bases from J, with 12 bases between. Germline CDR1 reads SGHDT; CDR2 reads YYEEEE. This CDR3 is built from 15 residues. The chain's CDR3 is CASSFGGSNNQPQHF. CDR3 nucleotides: TGTGCCAGCAGCTTTGGGGGGTCAAACAATCAGCCCCAGCATTTT.

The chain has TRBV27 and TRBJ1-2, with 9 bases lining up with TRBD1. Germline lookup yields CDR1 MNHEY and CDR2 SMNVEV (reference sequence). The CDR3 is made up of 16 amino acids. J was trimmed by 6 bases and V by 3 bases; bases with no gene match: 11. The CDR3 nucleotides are TGTGCCAGCAGTTTCTATTCCTCCGGGACAGGGAATGGCTACACCTTC. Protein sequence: CASSFYSSGTGNGYTF.

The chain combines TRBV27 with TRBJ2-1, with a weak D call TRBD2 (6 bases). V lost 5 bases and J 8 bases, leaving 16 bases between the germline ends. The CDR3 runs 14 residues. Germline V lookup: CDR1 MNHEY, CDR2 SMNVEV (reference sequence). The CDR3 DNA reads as TGTGCCAGCAGTCTCCCCGGGAGCCGAGATGAGCAGTTCTTC. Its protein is CASSLPGSRDEQFF.

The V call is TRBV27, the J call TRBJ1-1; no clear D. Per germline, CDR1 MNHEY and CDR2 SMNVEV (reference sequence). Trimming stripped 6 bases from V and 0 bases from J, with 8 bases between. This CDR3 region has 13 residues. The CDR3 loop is CASRGGMNTEAFF. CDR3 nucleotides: TGTGCCAGCAGGGGTGGAATGAACACTGAAGCTTTCTTT.

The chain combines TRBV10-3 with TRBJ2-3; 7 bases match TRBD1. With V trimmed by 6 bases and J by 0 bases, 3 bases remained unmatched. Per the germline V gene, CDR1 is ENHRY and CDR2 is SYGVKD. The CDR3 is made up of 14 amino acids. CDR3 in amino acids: CAISPQGSTDTQYF. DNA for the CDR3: TGTGCCATCAGCCCACAGGGGAGCACAGATACGCAGTATTTT.

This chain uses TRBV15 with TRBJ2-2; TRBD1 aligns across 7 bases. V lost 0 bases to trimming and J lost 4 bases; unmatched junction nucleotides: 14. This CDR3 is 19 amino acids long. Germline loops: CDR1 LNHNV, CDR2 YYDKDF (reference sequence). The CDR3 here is CATSRDRDRATSPTGELFF. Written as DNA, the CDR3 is TGTGCCACCAGCAGAGATCGGGACAGAGCCACCTCCCCCACCGGGGAGCTGTTTTTT.

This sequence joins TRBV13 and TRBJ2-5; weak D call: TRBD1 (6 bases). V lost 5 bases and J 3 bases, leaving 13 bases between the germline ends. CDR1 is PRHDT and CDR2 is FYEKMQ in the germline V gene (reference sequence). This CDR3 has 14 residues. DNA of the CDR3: TGTGCCAGCAGCCTTAGGACAGCAAAAGAGACCCAGTACTTC. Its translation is CASSLRTAKETQYF.